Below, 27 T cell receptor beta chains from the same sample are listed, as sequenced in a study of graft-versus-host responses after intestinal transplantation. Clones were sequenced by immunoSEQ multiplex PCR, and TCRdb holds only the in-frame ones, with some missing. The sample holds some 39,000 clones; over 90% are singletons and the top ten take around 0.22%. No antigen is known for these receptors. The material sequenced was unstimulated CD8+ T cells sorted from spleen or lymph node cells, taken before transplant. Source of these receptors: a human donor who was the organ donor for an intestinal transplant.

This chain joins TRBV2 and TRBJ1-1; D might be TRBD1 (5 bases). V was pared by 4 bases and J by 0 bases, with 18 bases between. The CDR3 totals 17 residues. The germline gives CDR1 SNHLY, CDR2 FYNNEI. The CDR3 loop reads CASSVFAGGPMNTEAFF. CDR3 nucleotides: TGTGCCAGCAGTGTGTTTGCGGGGGGACCTATGAACACTGAAGCTTTCTTT.

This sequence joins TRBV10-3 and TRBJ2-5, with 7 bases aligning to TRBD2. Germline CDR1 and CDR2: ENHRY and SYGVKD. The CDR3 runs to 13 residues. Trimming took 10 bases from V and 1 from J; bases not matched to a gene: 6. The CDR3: CASMTSPQETQYF. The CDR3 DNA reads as TGTGCCAGCATGACTAGCCCCCAAGAGACCCAGTACTTC.

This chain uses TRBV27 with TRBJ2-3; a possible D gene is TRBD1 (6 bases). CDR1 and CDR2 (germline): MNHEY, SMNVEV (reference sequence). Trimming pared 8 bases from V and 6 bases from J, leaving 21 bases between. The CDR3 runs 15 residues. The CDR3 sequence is CASWENRAPGDTQYF. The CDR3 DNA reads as TGTGCCAGCTGGGAAAACAGGGCCCCTGGGGATACGCAGTATTTT.

This CDR3 reads CASSGPQGDYGYTF. The CDR3 DNA follows: TGTGCCAGCAGCGGGCCACAGGGGGACTATGGCTACACCTTC. The rearrangement uses TRBV9 and TRBJ1-2; 8 bases agree with TRBD1. With V trimmed by 3 bases and J by 3 bases, 4 bases remained unmatched. Germline loops: CDR1 SGDLS, CDR2 YYNGEE. The length of the CDR3 is 14 residues. Combining the CDR3 with reference TRBV9 and TRBJ1-2 gives the whole variable domain DSGVTQTPKHLITATGQRVTLRCSPRSGDLSVYWYQQSLDQGLQFLIQYYNGEERAKGNILERFSAQQFPDLHSELNLSSLELGDSALYFCASSGPQGDYGYTFGSGTRLTVV.

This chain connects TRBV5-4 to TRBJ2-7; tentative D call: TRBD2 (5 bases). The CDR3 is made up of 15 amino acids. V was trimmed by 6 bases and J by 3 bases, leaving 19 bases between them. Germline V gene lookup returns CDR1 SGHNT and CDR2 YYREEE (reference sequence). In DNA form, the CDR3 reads TGTGCCAGCACCACCTCCCCCAGCGGTGACTACGAGCAGTACTTC. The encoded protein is CASTTSPSGDYEQYF. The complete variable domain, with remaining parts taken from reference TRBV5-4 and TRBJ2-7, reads ETGVTQSPTHLIKTRGQQVTLRCSSQSGHNTVSWYQQALGQGPQFIFQYYREEENGRGNFPPRFSGLQFPNYSSELNVNALELDDSALYLCASTTSPSGDYEQYFGPGTRLTVT.

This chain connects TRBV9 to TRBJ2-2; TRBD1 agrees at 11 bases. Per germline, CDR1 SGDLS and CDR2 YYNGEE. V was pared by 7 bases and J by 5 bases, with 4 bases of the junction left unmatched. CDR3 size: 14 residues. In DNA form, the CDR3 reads TGTGCCAGCGGGGACAGGGGGAAGACCGGGGAGCTGTTTTTT. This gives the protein CASGDRGKTGELFF. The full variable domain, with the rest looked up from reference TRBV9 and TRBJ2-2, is DSGVTQTPKHLITATGQRVTLRCSPRSGDLSVYWYQQSLDQGLQFLIQYYNGEERAKGNILERFSAQQFPDLHSELNLSSLELGDSALYFCASGDRGKTGELFFGEGSRLTVL.

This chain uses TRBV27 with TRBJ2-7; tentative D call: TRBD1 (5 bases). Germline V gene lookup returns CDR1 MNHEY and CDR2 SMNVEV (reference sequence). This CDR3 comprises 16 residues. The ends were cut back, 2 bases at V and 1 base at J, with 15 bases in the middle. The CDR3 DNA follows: TGTGCCAGCAGTTTAAAGGGGTACACCTCGTCCTACGAGCAGTACTTC. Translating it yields CASSLKGYTSSYEQYF.

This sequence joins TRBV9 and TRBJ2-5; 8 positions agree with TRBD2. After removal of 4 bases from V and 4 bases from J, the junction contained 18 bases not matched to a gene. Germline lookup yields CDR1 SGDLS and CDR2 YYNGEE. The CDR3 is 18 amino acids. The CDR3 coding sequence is TGTGCCAGCAGCCTCCATAACGGGGTAGCGGGGATTGGAGAGACCCAGTACTTC. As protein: CASSLHNGVAGIGETQYF.

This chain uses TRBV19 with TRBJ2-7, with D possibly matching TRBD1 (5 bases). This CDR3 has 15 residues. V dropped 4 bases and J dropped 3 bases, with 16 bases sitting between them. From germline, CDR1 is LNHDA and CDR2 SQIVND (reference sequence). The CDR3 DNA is TGTGCCAGTAGTAACGTCAGGGCACCCCTCTACGAGCAGTACTTC. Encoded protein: CASSNVRAPLYEQYF. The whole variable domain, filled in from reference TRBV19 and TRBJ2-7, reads DGGITQSPKYLFRKEGQNVTLSCEQNLNHDAMYWYRQDPGQGLRLIYYSQIVNDFQKGDIAEGYSVSREKKESFPLTVTSAQKNPTAFYLCASSNVRAPLYEQYFGPGTRLTVT.

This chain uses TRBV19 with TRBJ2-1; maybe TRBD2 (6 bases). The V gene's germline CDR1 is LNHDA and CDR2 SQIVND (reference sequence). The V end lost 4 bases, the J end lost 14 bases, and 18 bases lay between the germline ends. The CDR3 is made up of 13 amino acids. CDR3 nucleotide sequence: TGTGCCAGTAGTACCCCCCGGGAGCCGGACGAGTTCTTC. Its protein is CASSTPREPDEFF.

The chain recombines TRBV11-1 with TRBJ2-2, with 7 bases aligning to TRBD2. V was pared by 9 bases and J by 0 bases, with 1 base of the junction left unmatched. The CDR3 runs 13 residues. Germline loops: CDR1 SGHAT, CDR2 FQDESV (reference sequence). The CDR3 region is CARAGTNTGELFF. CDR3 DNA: TGTGCCAGAGCGGGGACGAACACCGGGGAGCTGTTTTTT. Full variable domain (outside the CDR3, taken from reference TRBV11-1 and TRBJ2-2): EAEVAQSPRYKITEKSQAVAFWCDPISGHATLYWYRQILGQGPELLVQFQDESVVDDSQLPKDRFSAERLKGVDSTLKIQPAELGDSAMYLCARAGTNTGELFFGEGSRLTVL.

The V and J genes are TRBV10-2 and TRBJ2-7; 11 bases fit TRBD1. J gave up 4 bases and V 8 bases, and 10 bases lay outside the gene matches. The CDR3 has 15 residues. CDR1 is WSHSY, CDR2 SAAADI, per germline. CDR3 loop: CASWGQGVWAYEQYF. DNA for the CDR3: TGCGCCAGCTGGGGACAGGGGGTCTGGGCTTACGAGCAGTACTTC.

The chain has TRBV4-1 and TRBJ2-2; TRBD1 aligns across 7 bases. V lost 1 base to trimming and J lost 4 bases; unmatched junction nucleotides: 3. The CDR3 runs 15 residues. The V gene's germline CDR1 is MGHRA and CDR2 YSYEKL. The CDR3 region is CASSQGGQLTGELFF. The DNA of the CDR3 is TGCGCCAGCAGCCAAGGGGGACAGCTCACCGGGGAGCTGTTTTTT.

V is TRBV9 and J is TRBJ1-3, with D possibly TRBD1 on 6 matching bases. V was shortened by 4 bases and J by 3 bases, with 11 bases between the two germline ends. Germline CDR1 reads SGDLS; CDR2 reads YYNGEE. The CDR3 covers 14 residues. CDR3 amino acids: CASSPQGNGNTIYF. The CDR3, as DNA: TGTGCCAGCAGCCCGCAGGGGAATGGAAACACCATATATTTT. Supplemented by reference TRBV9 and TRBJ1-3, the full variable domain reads DSGVTQTPKHLITATGQRVTLRCSPRSGDLSVYWYQQSLDQGLQFLIQYYNGEERAKGNILERFSAQQFPDLHSELNLSSLELGDSALYFCASSPQGNGNTIYFGEGSWLTVV.

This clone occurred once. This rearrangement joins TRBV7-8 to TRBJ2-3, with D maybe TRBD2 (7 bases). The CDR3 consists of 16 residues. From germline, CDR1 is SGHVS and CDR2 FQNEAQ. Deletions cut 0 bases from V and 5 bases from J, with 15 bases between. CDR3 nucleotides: TGTGCCAGCAGCTTAGCGCCGGGGGGCCAGGAAGATACGCAGTATTTT. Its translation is CASSLAPGGQEDTQYF.

CDR3 sequence: CAGGLADYNEQFF. CDR3 DNA sequence: TGTGCCGGGGGACTAGCGGACTACAATGAGCAGTTCTTC. This chain uses TRBV19 with TRBJ2-1; TRBD2 matches at 11 bases. The CDR3 totals 13 residues. The J segment lost 3 bases and the V segment lost 11 bases, leaving 3 bases of the junction unmatched. Germline CDR1 reads LNHDA; CDR2 reads SQIVND (reference sequence).

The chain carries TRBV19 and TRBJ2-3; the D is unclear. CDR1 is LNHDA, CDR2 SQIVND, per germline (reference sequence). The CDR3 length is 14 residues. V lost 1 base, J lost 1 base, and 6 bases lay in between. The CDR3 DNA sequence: TGTGCCAGTAGTATAGCACACCGCACAGATACGCAGTATTTT. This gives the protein CASSIAHRTDTQYF.

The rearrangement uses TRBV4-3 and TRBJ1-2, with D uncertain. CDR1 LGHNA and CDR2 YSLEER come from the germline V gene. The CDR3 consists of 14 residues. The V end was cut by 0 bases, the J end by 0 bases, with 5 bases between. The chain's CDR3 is CASSQERANYGYTF. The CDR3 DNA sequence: TGCGCCAGCAGCCAAGAGAGGGCTAACTATGGCTACACCTTC.

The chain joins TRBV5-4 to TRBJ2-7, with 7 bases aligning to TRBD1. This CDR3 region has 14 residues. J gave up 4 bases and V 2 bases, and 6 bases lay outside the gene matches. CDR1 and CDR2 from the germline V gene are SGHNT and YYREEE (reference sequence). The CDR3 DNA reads TGTGCCAGCAGCTTTCAGGGGGTCTTATACGAGCAGTACTTC. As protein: CASSFQGVLYEQYF.

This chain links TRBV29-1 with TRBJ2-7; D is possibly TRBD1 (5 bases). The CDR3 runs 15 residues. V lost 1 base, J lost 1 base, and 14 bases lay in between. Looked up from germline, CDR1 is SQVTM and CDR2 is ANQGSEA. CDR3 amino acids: CSVEVVGKGSYEQYF. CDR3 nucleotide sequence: TGCAGCGTTGAAGTGGTGGGGAAGGGGTCCTACGAGCAGTACTTC.

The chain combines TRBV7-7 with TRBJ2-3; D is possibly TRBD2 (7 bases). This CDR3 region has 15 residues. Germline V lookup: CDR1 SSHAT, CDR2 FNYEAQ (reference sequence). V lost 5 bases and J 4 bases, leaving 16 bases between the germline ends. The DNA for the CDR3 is TGTGCCAGCAGCCCGGGGGGCAGCTTCCCAGATACGCAGTATTTT. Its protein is CASSPGGSFPDTQYF.

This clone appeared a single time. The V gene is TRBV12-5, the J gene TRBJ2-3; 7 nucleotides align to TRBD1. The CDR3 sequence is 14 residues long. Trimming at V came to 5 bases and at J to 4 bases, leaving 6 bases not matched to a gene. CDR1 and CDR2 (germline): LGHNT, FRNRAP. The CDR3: CASGLGGESDTQYF. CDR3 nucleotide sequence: TGTGCTAGTGGTCTAGGGGGCGAGTCAGATACGCAGTATTTT. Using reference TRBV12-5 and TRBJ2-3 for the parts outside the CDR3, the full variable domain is DARVTQTPRHKVTEMGQEVTMRCQPILGHNTVFWYRQTMMQGLELLAYFRNRAPLDDSGMPKDRFSAEMPDATLATLKIQPSEPRDSAVYFCASGLGGESDTQYFGPGTRLTVL.

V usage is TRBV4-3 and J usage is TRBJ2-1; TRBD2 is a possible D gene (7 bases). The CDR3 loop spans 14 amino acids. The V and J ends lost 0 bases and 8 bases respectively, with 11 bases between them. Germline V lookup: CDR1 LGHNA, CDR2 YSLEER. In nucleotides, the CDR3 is TGCGCCAGCAGCCAAGAAGGGGGGGTCTATGAGCAGTTCTTC. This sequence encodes CASSQEGGVYEQFF.

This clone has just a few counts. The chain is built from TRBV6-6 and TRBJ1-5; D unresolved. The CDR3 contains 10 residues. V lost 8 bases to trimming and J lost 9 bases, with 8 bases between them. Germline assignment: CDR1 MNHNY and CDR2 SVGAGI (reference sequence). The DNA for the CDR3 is TGTGCCAGCGGCCCATGGCCCCAGCATTTT. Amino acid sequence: CASGPWPQHF.

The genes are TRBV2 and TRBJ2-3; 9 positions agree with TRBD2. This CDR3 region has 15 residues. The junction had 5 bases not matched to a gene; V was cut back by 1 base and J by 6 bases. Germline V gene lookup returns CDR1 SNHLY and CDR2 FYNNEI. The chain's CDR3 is CASSEVPSGVDTQYF. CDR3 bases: TGTGCCAGCAGTGAAGTCCCTAGCGGGGTCGATACGCAGTATTTT.

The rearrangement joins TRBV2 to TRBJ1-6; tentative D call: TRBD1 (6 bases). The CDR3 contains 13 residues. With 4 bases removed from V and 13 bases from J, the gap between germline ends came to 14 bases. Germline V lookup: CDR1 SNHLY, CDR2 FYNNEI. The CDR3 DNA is TGTGCCAGCAGTGGAACGGACAGCTTCCCCCTCCACTTT. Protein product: CASSGTDSFPLHF.

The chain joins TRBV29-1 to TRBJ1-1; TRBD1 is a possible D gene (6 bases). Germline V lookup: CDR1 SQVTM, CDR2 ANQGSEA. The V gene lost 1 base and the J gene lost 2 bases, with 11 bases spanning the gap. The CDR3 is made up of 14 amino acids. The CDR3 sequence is CSVEVGQSNTEAFF. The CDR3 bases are TGCAGCGTTGAAGTAGGACAGAGTAACACTGAAGCTTTCTTT.